Sequencing of this T cell receptor (beta chain) was carried out in a study of T and B cells in COVID-19 patients. This clonotype was seen more than once but under ten times. Antigen: not known. CDR3 length equals 12 residues. Germline CDR1 is MNHEY and CDR2 is SVGAGI. Multiplex PCR with BIOMED2 TRB-A/B primer pools amplified TRB rearrangements. TCRdb reprocessed the multiplex PCR reads with MiXCR, giving one entry per CDR3 protein. The table lists about 16,000 distinct CDR3 sequences, 27% of them singletons. Points from the study as a whole: Exclusive to the recovered cohort were some 2,300 TCR clusters, some 30 of them with low generation probability.

Blood genomic DNA input for TRB amplification was about 250-550 ng. This TCR derives from a human donor who had recovered from COVID-19. The sequenced sample consisted of blood. The chain combines TRBV6-5 with TRBJ2-4; D perhaps matches TRBD1 (5 bases). With the DNA end fitting TRBJ2-5 better, the J assignment may be wrong. The CDR3 nucleotides are TGTGCCAGTAGTAATGCAGGGGAGACCCAGTACTTC. As protein: CASSNAGETQYF.